The 10 T cell receptor beta chains below all came from one sample that was sequenced in a study of T cell responses to AZD1222 COVID-19 vaccine (dated by TCRdb to the early 2020s). The method was the immunoSEQ multiplex PCR assay. Entries here come from immuneACCESS through TCRdb and include only in-frame sequences with V and J called. Some clones fail to appear in such tables; in the studies checked, an unresolved V gene covers under half of the shortfall, and the cause of the remainder is unknown. In all, the sample holds approximately 180,000 clones, and almost 90% of those were seen once. Jointly, the top ten make up approximately 8% of the sample. The time point label corresponds to: baseline before first vaccination. The sample in question was peripheral blood, obtained on day 0 of AZD1222 vaccination. The receptors stem from an adult in good health.

The chain uses TRBV27 and TRBJ2-7; D not resolved. This CDR3 has 11 amino acids. CDR1 is MNHEY and CDR2 is SMNVEV in the germline V gene (reference sequence). V lost 5 bases to trimming and J lost 1 base, with 3 bases between them. The CDR3 spells CASSASYEQYF. In nucleotides, the CDR3 is TGTGCCAGCAGTGCTTCCTACGAGCAGTACTTC.

The V gene is TRBV14, the J gene TRBJ1-2, with D perhaps matching TRBD1 (6 bases). From germline, CDR1 is SGHDN and CDR2 FVKESK. Trimming removed 4 bases from V and 4 bases from J, with 13 bases in between. The CDR3 has 14 amino acids. In nucleotides, the CDR3 is TGTGCCAGCAGCCTAAACAGGGAACGCTATGGCTACACCTTC. Translation: CASSLNRERYGYTF.

CDR3 sequence (DNA): TGTGCCAGTAGTATAGATTCACAGGAAGAAAAACTGTTTTTT. This translates into CASSIDSQEEKLFF. This rearrangement joins TRBV19 to TRBJ1-4; perhaps TRBD1 as D (5 bases). The V gene lost 0 bases and the J gene lost 8 bases, with 10 bases spanning the gap. The CDR3 is made up of 14 amino acids. Germline-derived CDR1 and CDR2 are LNHDA and SQIVND (reference sequence).

J is TRBJ1-1 and V is TRBV30, with TRBD1 identical over 10 bases. Germline V gene lookup returns CDR1 GTSNPN and CDR2 SVGIG (reference sequence). The CDR3 has 21 amino acids. V trimming: 0 bases; J trimming: 5 bases; junction bases outside the gene matches: 24. In DNA form, the CDR3 reads TGTGCCTGGAGTGTTGTCCTCCGGGACAGGGGCCCAAATCGGGGGGGTACTGAAGCTTTCTTT. As protein: CAWSVVLRDRGPNRGGTEAFF. Supplemented by reference TRBV30 and TRBJ1-1, the full variable domain reads SQTIHQWPATLVQPVGSPLSLECTVEGTSNPNLYWYRQAAGRGLQLLFYSVGIGQISSEVPQNLSASRPQDRQFILSSKKLLLSDSGFYLCAWSVVLRDRGPNRGGTEAFFGQGTRLTVV.

The chain couples TRBV6-5 to TRBJ2-7; 8 bases fit TRBD1. V dropped 5 bases and J dropped 4; count of bases not matched to a gene: 7. CDR1 is MNHEY and CDR2 is SVGAGI in the germline V gene. CDR3 length: 14 amino acids. The CDR3 DNA reads TGTGCCAGCAGTCTCGGGACAGGCCATTACGAGCAGTACTTC. This gives the protein CASSLGTGHYEQYF.

This clone was seen just once. V gene TRBV9 combines with J gene TRBJ1-1, with D hard to call. The V gene's germline CDR1 is SGDLS and CDR2 YYNGEE. The V gene lost 5 bases and the J gene lost 0 bases, with 11 bases spanning the gap. The CDR3 covers 14 residues. The CDR3 bases are TGTGCCAGCAGACCAGCAGCTATGAACACTGAAGCTTTCTTT. This translates into CASRPAAMNTEAFF.

This clone was recorded once. V usage is TRBV4-3 and J usage is TRBJ1-4; 8 bases align to TRBD1. Trimming at V came to 3 bases and at J to 8 bases, leaving 14 bases not matched to a gene. Germline lookup yields CDR1 LGHNA and CDR2 YSLEER. The CDR3 consists of 17 residues. CDR3 region: CASSQYGPKTGVEKLFF. In DNA, the CDR3 is TGCGCCAGCAGCCAGTACGGCCCCAAGACAGGGGTCGAAAAACTGTTTTTT.

The genes are TRBV7-2 and TRBJ2-1, with a weak D call TRBD1 (5 bases). CDR1 is SGHTA and CDR2 is FQGNSA in the germline V gene. The V and J ends lost 5 bases and 2 bases respectively, with 19 bases between them. CDR3 size: 17 residues. DNA of the CDR3: TGTGCCAGCAGCACCTACGGCAACAGGATGGCCTACAATGAGCAGTTCTTC. The encoded protein is CASSTYGNRMAYNEQFF.

J is TRBJ2-3 and V is TRBV9; 14 bases agree with TRBD2. The germline gives CDR1 SGDLS, CDR2 YYNGEE. This CDR3 region has 14 residues. Trimming removed 2 bases from V and 8 bases from J; junction bases left unmatched: 1. CDR3 loop: CASSVGTSGGTQYF. The CDR3 DNA reads TGTGCCAGCAGCGTTGGGACTAGCGGGGGTACGCAGTATTTT.

Remarks on this clone: The sample carries other DNA sequences with the same CDR3. CDR3 in amino acids: CASSLQGYGYTF. The CDR3, as DNA: TGTGCCAGCAGTTTACAGGGCTATGGCTACACCTTC. The chain recombines TRBV28 with TRBJ1-2; D possibly corresponds to TRBD1 (5 bases). This CDR3 comprises 12 residues. Germline CDR1 and CDR2: MDHEN and SYDVKM. V lost 2 bases and J lost 4, with 5 bases in between.